This TCR beta chain came from a study of blood T cell repertoires in COVID-19. Study-level information: Whether acute or convalescent, the COVID-19 samples came from the United States, Italy and Spain.

The table came from immunoSEQ multiplex PCR; TCRdb's copy has only in-frame clones and leaves some out. The table has hundreds of thousands of clones, 85% seen once. The TCR originated in a woman younger than 45 who had been exposed to COVID-19. Material for sequencing was PBMCs or T cells enriched from blood (not recorded which).

The CDR3, as DNA: TGTGCCAGCAGCCGTACTAGCCGTGGTGAGACCCAGTACTTC. It translates to CASSRTSRGETQYF. The chain combines TRBV3-1 (or the pseudogene TRBV3-2) with TRBJ2-5; possibly TRBD2 for D (6 bases). V lost 4 bases, J lost 5 bases, and 14 bases lay in between. The CDR3 loop spans 14 amino acids. In germline, CDR1 is LGHDT, CDR2 YNNKEL (reference sequence).